This is a list of T cell receptor beta chains from one sample in a study of neurological immune-mediated disorders. TCRdb analysed the 5' RACE reads with MiXCR anew, one entry per CDR3 protein. This sample has tens of thousands of distinct CDR3 sequences, with 2.6% found just once. Input material: PBMCs. These receptors originate from a young woman with multiple sclerosis. Both conserved end residues are part of each CDR3. The D gene is left open where the match is weak. Expanded clones are given a class, and other clones once, few, many or no size at all.

J,size,D,V,DNA,CDR3
TRBJ2-5,-,TRBD2,TRBV19,TGTGCCAGTAGGGGCGGGGGGGAGAACCAGTACTTC,CASRGGGENQYF
TRBJ1-1,many,TRBD1,TRBV5-1,TGCGCCAGCAGACCGACAGGGGCTCCTGAAGCTTTCTTT,CASRPTGAPEAFF
TRBJ2-7,many,TRBD1,TRBV12-3/TRBV12-4,TGTGCCAGCAGTCAAGGACAGGGTCTCCCCTACGAGCAGTACTTC,CASSQGQGLPYEQYF
TRBJ2-7,many,-,TRBV25-1,TGTGCCAGCAGTGCGGAAAACTCCTACGAGCAGTACTTC,CASSAENSYEQYF
TRBJ1-1,many,-,TRBV29-1,TGCAGCGTTTCCGGGACGATCGACACTGAAGCTTTCTTT,CSVSGTIDTEAFF
TRBJ2-6,few,-,TRBV2,TGTGCCAGCAGTGGGAGGGCTGGGGCCAACGTCCTGACTTTC,CASSGRAGANVLTF
TRBJ2-5,many,TRBD2,TRBV20-1,TGCAGTGCTAGAGATCTTCGCGGGAGGGCCACGGAGACCCAGTACTTC,CSARDLRGRATETQYF
TRBJ2-5,many,TRBD2,TRBV3-1,TGTGCCAGCAGCCAGCGGGAGGTAGAGACCCAGTACTTC,CASSQREVETQYF
TRBJ1-1,many,-,TRBV18,TGTGCCAGCTCCCGTCAGGGGTCGAGGGTGAACACTGAAGCTTTCTTT,CASSRQGSRVNTEAFF
TRBJ2-7,many,TRBD2,TRBV5-1,TGCGCCAGCAGCCCCGGGACTAGCGAGCAGTACTTC,CASSPGTSEQYF
TRBJ1-1,-,-,TRBV12-3/TRBV12-4,TGTGCCAGCAGTCCGACGGGGACCAACGATGAAGCTTTCTTT,CASSPTGTNDEAFF
TRBJ1-1,many,-,TRBV5-5,TGTGCCAGCAGCTTGATCATTGGGGCGATGAACACTGAAGCTTTCTTT,CASSLIIGAMNTEAFF
TRBJ1-1,many,-,TRBV7-9,TGTGCCAGCTCCCTGGGTCCCGGAGCTTTCTTT,CASSLGPGAFF
TRBJ2-1,many,TRBD2,TRBV20-1,TGCAGTGCTAGATTTGGACTAGCGGGGTACAATGAGCAGTTCTTC,CSARFGLAGYNEQFF
TRBJ2-5,many,-,TRBV24-1,TGTGCCACCAGTGAACAGGGACCACAAGAAGAGACCCAGTACTTC,CATSEQGPQEETQYF
TRBJ1-4,many,-,TRBV7-9,TGTGCCAGCAGCCGCGAGGGACGCTTCGAGGATGAAAAACTGTTTTTT,CASSREGRFEDEKLFF
TRBJ2-1,many,-,TRBV20-1,TGCAGTGCTACGCCTTTGTCCCTCTCCTACAATGAGCAGTTCTTC,CSATPLSLSYNEQFF
TRBJ2-3,many,TRBD1,TRBV5-1,TGCGCCAGCAGAGACAGGGTAGCACCCACAGATACGCAGTATTTT,CASRDRVAPTDTQYF
TRBJ2-4,many,TRBD2,TRBV3-1,TGTGCCAGCACCCTCGGACTAGCCCGACGGGCAAACATTCAGTACTTC,CASTLGLARRANIQYF
TRBJ1-1,many,TRBD1,TRBV5-1,TGCGCCAGCAGCCTTGGGCCGGGACAGGGTGCGTGGCAGCGCACTGAAGCTTTCTTT,CASSLGPGQGAWQRTEAFF
TRBJ2-1,many,-,TRBV5-8,TGTGCCAGCAGCTTAGTGGAATACAATGAGCAGTTCTTC,CASSLVEYNEQFF
TRBJ1-2,many,TRBD1,TRBV27,TGTGCCAGCAGTCCAAAAGTAGGGGGCGGCGACTATGGCTACACCTTC,CASSPKVGGGDYGYTF
TRBJ2-1,many,TRBD2,TRBV29-1,TGCAGCGTTGGTCGCGGGAGTACCAATGAGCAGTTCTTC,CSVGRGSTNEQFF
TRBJ2-7,many,TRBD1,TRBV5-1,TGCGCCAGCAGCTCACTGACAGGGAGCTCCTACGAGCAGTACTTC,CASSSLTGSSYEQYF
TRBJ1-2,many,-,TRBV12-3/TRBV12-4,TGTGCCAGCAGTTTACAGGCGGAGTACTATGGCTACACCTTC,CASSLQAEYYGYTF
TRBJ1-2,many,TRBD1,TRBV12-3/TRBV12-4,TGTGCCAGCAGCATGGGACAGGGGACTTCTAATGGCTACACCTTC,CASSMGQGTSNGYTF
TRBJ2-6,few,TRBD2,TRBV18,TGTGCCAGCTCACCACGGCCCTTCGGGGGGAGAGGGGCCAACGTCCTGACTTTC,CASSPRPFGGRGANVLTF
TRBJ1-6,many,-,TRBV12-3/TRBV12-4,TGTGCCAGCAGTTTATCCGGGGCTGTCTCACCCCTCCACTTT,CASSLSGAVSPLHF
TRBJ2-2,many,-,TRBV10-2,TGCGCCAGCCTCCGAGCCGGGGAGCTGTTTTTT,CASLRAGELFF
TRBJ2-5,many,-,TRBV7-8,TGTGCCAGCAGCTTAGGATTCGCTAGATACGAGACCCAGTACTTC,CASSLGFARYETQYF
TRBJ2-1,many,-,TRBV2,TGTGCCAGCAGTGAAAGTAGCGGCTCCTACAATGAGCAGTTCTTC,CASSESSGSYNEQFF
TRBJ2-1,many,-,TRBV21-1,TGTGCCAGTAGCGCTTTGGGCAATGAGCAGTTCTTC,CASSALGNEQFF
TRBJ1-1,many,-,TRBV20-1,TGCAGTGCGGACTTCCCGAACACTGAAGCTTTCTTT,CSADFPNTEAFF
TRBJ2-1,many,TRBD2,TRBV5-1,TGCGCCAGCAGCCCACCCGGACTAGCGGGAGGAGGGAATGAGCAGTTCTTC,CASSPPGLAGGGNEQFF
TRBJ1-3,many,-,TRBV7-2,TGTGCCAGCAGCCAACCGAGCTCTGGAAACACCATATATTTT,CASSQPSSGNTIYF
TRBJ2-3,many,-,TRBV11-2,TGTGCCAGCAGCTTCGAAGCAGGGGCCGATACGCAGTATTTT,CASSFEAGADTQYF
TRBJ2-1,few,TRBD2,TRBV27,TGTGCCAGCAGTAAAAGCGGGAACTCCTACAATGAGCAGTTCTTC,CASSKSGNSYNEQFF
TRBJ2-5,many,-,TRBV20-1,TGCAGTGCTCTGGGGGAGACCCAGTACTTC,CSALGETQYF
TRBJ1-2,many,TRBD1,TRBV12-3/TRBV12-4,TGTGCCAGCAGATCCCAGGGGGATGGCTACACCTTC,CASRSQGDGYTF
TRBJ2-7,many,-,TRBV7-2,TGTGCCAGCAGCTTAGTGAAGAGGAAGTACTTC,CASSLVKRKYF
TRBJ2-1,many,-,TRBV20-1,TGCAGTGCTAGTCAAGCGGGCCGAGGAAATGAGCAGTTCTTC,CSASQAGRGNEQFF
TRBJ2-1,many,TRBD2,TRBV20-1,TGCAGTGCTAGAGCGGGAGGGCCCGAATCCTACAATGAGCAGTTCTTC,CSARAGGPESYNEQFF
TRBJ2-3,many,TRBD2,TRBV6-5,TGTGCCAGCAGTTACGAAGGGGTAGCGGGAGGGGTAGATACGCAGTATTTT,CASSYEGVAGGVDTQYF
TRBJ2-4,many,-,TRBV11-2,TGTGCCAGCAGCTCTTACAGGGACGCCAAAAACATTCAGTACTTC,CASSSYRDAKNIQYF
TRBJ1-1,many,-,TRBV29-1,TGCAGCGTTGAAGGGGGGATAGGGAACACTGAAGCTTTCTTT,CSVEGGIGNTEAFF
TRBJ1-3,-,-,TRBV18,TGTGCCAGCTTCTACGGGAGTCTCGGAAACACCATATATTTT,CASFYGSLGNTIYF
TRBJ1-1,many,-,TRBV29-1,TGCAGCGTTAGGTGGGCAGCGGGTGAAGCTTTCTTT,CSVRWAAGEAFF
TRBJ2-5,many,TRBD2,TRBV28,TGTGCCAGCATGGGGGGGAGTAGCGGTTACCAAGAGACCCAGTACTTC,CASMGGSSGYQETQYF
TRBJ2-1,many,-,TRBV24-1,TGTGCCACCAGTGATTCCCAAGACCGAGGGGGTGAGCAGTTCTTC,CATSDSQDRGGEQFF
TRBJ1-2,many,-,TRBV25-1,TGTGCCAGCAGTGAATTGGGCAGGGCGGAGGTCTACACCTTC,CASSELGRAEVYTF